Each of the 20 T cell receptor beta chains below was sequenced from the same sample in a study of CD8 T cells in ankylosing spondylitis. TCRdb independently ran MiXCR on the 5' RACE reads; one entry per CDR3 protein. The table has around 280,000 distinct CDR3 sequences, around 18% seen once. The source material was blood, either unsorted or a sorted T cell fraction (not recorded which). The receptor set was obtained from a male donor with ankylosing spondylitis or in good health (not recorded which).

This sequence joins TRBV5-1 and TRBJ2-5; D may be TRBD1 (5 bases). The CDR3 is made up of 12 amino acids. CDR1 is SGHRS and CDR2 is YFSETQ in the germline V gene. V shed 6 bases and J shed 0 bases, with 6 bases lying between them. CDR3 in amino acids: CASTGYQETQYF. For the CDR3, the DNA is TGCGCCAGCACAGGGTACCAAGAGACCCAGTACTTC. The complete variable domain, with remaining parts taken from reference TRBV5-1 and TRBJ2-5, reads KAGVTQTPRYLIKTRGQQVTLSCSPISGHRSVSWYQQTPGQGLQFLFEYFSETQRNKGNFPGRFSGRQFSNSRSEMNVSTLELGDSALYLCASTGYQETQYFGPGTRLLVL.

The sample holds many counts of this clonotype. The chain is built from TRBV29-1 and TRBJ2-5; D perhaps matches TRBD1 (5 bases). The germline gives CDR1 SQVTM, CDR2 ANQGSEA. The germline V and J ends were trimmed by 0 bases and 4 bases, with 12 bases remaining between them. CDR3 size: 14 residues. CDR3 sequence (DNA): TGCAGCGTTGAAGAGCATAGGGGTGGAGAGACCCAGTACTTC. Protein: CSVEEHRGGETQYF.

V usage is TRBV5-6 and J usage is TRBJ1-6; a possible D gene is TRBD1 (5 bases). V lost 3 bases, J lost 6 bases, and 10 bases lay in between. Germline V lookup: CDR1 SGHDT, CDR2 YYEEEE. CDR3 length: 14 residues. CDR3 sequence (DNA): TGTGCCAGCAGCTCAGGGTATCCTAATTCACCCCTCCACTTT. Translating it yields CASSSGYPNSPLHF. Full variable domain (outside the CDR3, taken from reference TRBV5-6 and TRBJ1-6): DAGVTQSPTHLIKTRGQQVTLRCSPKSGHDTVSWYQQALGQGPQFIFQYYEEEERQRGNFPDRFSGHQFPNYSSELNVNALLLGDSALYLCASSSGYPNSPLHFGNGTRLTVT.

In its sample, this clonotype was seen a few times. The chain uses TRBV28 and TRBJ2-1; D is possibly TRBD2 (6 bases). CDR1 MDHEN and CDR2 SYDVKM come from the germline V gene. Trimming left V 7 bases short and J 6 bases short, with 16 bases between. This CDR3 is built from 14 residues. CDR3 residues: CASNLAGTPNEQFF. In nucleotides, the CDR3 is TGTGCCAGCAATCTGGCAGGGACTCCCAATGAGCAGTTCTTC.

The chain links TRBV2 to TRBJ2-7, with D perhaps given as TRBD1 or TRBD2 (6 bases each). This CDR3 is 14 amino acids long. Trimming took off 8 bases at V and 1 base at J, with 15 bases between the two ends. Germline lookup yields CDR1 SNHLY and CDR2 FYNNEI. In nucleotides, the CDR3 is TGTGCCAGCCGTTCCGGGGGCAGTTCCTACGAGCAGTACGTC. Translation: CASRSGGSSYEQYV.

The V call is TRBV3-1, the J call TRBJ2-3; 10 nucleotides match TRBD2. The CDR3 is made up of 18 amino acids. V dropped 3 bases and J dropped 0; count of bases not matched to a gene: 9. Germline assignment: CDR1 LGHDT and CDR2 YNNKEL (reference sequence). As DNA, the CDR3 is TGTGCCAGCAGCCATTACTTTAGCGGGGGGCTGAGCACAGATACGCAGTATTTT. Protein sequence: CASSHYFSGGLSTDTQYF.

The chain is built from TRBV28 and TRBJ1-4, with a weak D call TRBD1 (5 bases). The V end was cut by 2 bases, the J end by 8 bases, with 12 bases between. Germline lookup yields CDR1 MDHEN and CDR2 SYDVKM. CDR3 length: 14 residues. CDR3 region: CASSLLTDREKLFF. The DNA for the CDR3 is TGTGCCAGCAGTTTACTTACCGACAGAGAAAAACTGTTTTTT.

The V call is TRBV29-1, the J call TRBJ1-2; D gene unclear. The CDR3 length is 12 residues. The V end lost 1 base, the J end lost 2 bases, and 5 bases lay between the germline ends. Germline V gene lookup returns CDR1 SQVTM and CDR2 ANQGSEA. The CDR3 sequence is CSVEAPNYGYTF. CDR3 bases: TGCAGCGTTGAAGCGCCGAACTATGGCTACACCTTC.

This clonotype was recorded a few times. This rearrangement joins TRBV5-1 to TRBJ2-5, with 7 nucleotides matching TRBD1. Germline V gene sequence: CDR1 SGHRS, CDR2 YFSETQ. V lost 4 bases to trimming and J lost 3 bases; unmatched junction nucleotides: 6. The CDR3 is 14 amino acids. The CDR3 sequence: CASSPGQIEETQYF. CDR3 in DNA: TGCGCCAGCAGCCCGGGACAGATAGAAGAGACCCAGTACTTC. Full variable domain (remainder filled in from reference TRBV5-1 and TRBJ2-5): KAGVTQTPRYLIKTRGQQVTLSCSPISGHRSVSWYQQTPGQGLQFLFEYFSETQRNKGNFPGRFSGRQFSNSRSEMNVSTLELGDSALYLCASSPGQIEETQYFGPGTRLLVL.

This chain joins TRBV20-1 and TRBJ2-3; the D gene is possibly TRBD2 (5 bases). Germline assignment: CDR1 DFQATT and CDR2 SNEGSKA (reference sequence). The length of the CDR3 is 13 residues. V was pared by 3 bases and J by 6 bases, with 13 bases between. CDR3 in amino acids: CSASWPSRDTQYF. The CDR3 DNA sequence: TGCAGTGCTAGCTGGCCTAGCCGGGATACGCAGTATTTT.

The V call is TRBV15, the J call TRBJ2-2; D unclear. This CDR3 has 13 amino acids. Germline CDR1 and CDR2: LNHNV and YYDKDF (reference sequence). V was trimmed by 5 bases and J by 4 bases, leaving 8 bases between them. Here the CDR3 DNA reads TGTGCCACCAGCGTCGAGTTCACCGGGGAGCTGTTTTTT. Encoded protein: CATSVEFTGELFF.

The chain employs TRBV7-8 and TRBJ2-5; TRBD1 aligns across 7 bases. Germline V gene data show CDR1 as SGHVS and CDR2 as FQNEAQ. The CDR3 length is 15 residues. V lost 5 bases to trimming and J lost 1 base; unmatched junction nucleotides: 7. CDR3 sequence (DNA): TGTGCCAGCAGCACCACAGGGGCGTCCCAAGAGACCCAGTACTTC. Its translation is CASSTTGASQETQYF.

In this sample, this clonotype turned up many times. In DNA, the CDR3 is TGTGCCAGCAGTCTGCTGGGACATTACAATGAGCAGTTCTTC. This gives the protein CASSLLGHYNEQFF. The rearrangement links TRBV27 to TRBJ2-1; weak D call: TRBD1 (6 bases). The CDR3 is 14 amino acids. V was shortened by 5 bases and J by 4 bases, with 12 bases between the two germline ends. CDR1 is MNHEY and CDR2 is SMNVEV in the germline V gene (reference sequence).

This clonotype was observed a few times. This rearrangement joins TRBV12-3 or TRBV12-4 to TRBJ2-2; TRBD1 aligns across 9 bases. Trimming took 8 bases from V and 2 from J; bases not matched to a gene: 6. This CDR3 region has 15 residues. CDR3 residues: CASARQGVNTGELFF. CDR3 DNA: TGTGCCAGCGCGAGACAGGGGGTTAACACCGGGGAGCTGTTTTTT.

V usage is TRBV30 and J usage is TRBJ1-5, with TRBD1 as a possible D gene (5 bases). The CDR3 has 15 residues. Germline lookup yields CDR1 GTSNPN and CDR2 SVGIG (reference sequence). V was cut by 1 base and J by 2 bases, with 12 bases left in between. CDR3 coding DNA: TGTGCCTGGAGTGAAGGAGGGGCCCGCAATCAGCCCCAGCATTTT. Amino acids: CAWSEGGARNQPQHF.

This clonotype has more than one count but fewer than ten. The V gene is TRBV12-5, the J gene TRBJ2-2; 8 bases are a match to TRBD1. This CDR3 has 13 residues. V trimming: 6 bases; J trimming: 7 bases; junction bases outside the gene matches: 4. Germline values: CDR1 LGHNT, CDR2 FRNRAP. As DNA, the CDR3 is TGTGCTAGTGGCACCGGGACAGGCGGGGAGCTGTTTTTT. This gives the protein CASGTGTGGELFF. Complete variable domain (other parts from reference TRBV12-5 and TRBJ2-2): DARVTQTPRHKVTEMGQEVTMRCQPILGHNTVFWYRQTMMQGLELLAYFRNRAPLDDSGMPKDRFSAEMPDATLATLKIQPSEPRDSAVYFCASGTGTGGELFFGEGSRLTVL.

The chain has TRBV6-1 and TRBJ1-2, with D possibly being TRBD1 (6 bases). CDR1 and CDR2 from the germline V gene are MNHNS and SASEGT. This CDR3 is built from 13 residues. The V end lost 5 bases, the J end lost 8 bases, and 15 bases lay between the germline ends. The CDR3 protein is CASSPPTGGGYTF. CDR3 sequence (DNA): TGTGCCAGCAGTCCCCCGACAGGAGGAGGCTACACCTTC.

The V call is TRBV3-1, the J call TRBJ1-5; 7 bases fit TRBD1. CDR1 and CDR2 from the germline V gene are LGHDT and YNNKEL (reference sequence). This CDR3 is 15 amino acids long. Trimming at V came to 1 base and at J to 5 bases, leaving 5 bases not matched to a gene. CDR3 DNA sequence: TGTGCCAGCAGCCAAGGACAGGGTGGGTATCAGCCCCAGCATTTT. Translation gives CASSQGQGGYQPQHF.

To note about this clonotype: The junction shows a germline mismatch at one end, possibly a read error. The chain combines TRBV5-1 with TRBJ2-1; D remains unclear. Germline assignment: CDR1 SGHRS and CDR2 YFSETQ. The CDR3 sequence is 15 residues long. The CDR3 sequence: CTSSLWRSSYNEQFF. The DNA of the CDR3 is TGCACCAGCAGCTTGTGGCGGAGCTCCTACAATGAGCAGTTCTTC.

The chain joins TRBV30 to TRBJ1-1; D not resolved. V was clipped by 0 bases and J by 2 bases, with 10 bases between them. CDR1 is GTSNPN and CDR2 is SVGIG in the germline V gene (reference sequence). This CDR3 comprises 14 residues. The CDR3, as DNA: TGTGCCTGGAGTGTAGGGTGGGGAAACACTGAAGCTTTCTTT. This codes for CAWSVGWGNTEAFF.